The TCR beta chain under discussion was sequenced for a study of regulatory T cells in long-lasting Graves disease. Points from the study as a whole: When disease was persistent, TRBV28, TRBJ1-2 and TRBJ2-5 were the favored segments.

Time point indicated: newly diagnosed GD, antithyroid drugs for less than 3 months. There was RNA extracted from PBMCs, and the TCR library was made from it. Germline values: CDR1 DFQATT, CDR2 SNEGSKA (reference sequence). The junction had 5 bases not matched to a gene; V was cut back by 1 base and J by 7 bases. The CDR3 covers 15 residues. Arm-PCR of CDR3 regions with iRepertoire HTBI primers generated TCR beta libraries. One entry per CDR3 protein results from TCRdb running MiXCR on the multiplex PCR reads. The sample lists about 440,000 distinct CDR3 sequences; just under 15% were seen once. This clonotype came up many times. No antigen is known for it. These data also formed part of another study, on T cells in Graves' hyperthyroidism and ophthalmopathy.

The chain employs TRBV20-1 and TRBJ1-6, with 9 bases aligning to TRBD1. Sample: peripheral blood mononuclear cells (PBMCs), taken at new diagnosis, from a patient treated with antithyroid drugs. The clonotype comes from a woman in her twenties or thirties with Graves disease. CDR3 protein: CSARGGTGQNSPLHF. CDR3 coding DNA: TGCAGTGCTAGAGGCGGGACAGGGCAGAATTCACCCCTCCACTTT.